The 16 T cell receptor beta chains listed next were all sequenced from one sample in a study of regulatory and conventional T cells in RAG deficiency. Blood CD4+ CD25-high CD127-low regulatory T cells supplied the genomic DNA template. Produced via immunoSEQ multiplex PCR; TCRdb's table is partial and in-frame only. The data hold under 15,000 clones, with approximately 95% observed a single time. These same data were also listed under a study on regulatory T cells. That source reports: Amplification used 52 TRBV primers and 13 TRBJ primers.

The sequenced sample was CD127- CD25+ CD4+ Tregs sorted from blood. These receptors were obtained from a human donor in good health.

This rearrangement joins TRBV7-3 to TRBJ2-5; 7 positions match TRBD2. CDR1 SGHTA and CDR2 FQGTGA come from the germline V gene. The CDR3 covers 15 residues. Trimming removed 5 bases from V and 5 bases from J; junction bases left unmatched: 11. The CDR3 is CASSPTGGGAETQYF. CDR3 in DNA: TGTGCCAGCAGCCCCACAGGCGGGGGAGCGGAGACCCAGTACTTC.

The chain joins TRBV28 to TRBJ1-5; TRBD1 matches 7 bases. After removal of 3 bases from V and 2 bases from J, the junction contained 4 bases not matched to a gene. Germline V gene sequence: CDR1 MDHEN, CDR2 SYDVKM. This CDR3 is built from 15 residues. CDR3 loop: CASSFPGTGNQPQHF. The CDR3 coding sequence is TGTGCCAGCAGTTTCCCCGGGACAGGCAATCAGCCCCAGCATTTT. The variable domain in full, with the rest retrieved from reference TRBV28 and TRBJ1-5, is DVKVTQSSRYLVKRTGEKVFLECVQDMDHENMFWYRQDPGLGLRLIYFSYDVKMKEKGDIPEGYSVSREKKERFSLILESASTNQTSMYLCASSFPGTGNQPQHFGDGTRLSIL.

The chain recombines TRBV28 with TRBJ2-1; no clear D gene. The V end lost 3 bases, the J end lost 1 base, and 4 bases lay between the germline ends. Looked up from germline, CDR1 is MDHEN and CDR2 is SYDVKM. The CDR3 loop spans 13 amino acids. CDR3 DNA: TGTGCCAGCAGTTTTCAATCCTACAATGAGCAGTTCTTC. It codes for CASSFQSYNEQFF.

The chain recombines TRBV7-8 with TRBJ2-5; the D gene is possibly TRBD1 (6 bases). The J call may be incorrect, as the DNA end agrees better with TRBJ2-7. Germline V gene sequence: CDR1 SGHVS, CDR2 FQNEAQ. This CDR3 contains 16 residues. As DNA, the CDR3 is TGTGCCAGCAGCTTAGGGCTCAGGGGTTCTGGCTACGAGCAGTACTTC. It translates to CASSLGLRGSGYEQYF.

V usage is TRBV28 and J usage is TRBJ2-5; 14 nucleotides agree with TRBD2. The CDR3 has 19 residues. With 6 bases clipped from V and 5 bases from J, the junction kept 17 bases outside the gene matches. Germline V gives CDR1 MDHEN, CDR2 SYDVKM. CDR3 sequence (DNA): TGTGCCAGCAGCTCGACTGGACTAGCGGGGGGCTTCCGGCGGGAGACCCAGTACTTC. Amino acids: CASSSTGLAGGFRRETQYF.

A single count supports this clone. The J gene is TRBJ1-2, the V gene TRBV6-6; TRBD1 agrees at 8 bases. The V gene's germline CDR1 is MNHNY and CDR2 SVGAGI (reference sequence). V trimming: 0 bases; J trimming: 4 bases; junction bases outside the gene matches: 1. The CDR3 loop spans 14 amino acids. The CDR3 DNA is TGTGCCAGCAGTTACTCCGACAGGGGCTATGGCTACACCTTC. Its protein is CASSYSDRGYGYTF.

The chain uses TRBV28 and TRBJ2-6, with a possible D match to TRBD1 (5 bases). Trimming stripped 0 bases from V and 1 base from J, with 16 bases between. This CDR3 spans 19 amino acids. The germline CDR1 and CDR2 sequences are MDHEN and SYDVKM. The CDR3 sequence: CASSLWSGQGGSGANVLTF. CDR3 DNA: TGTGCCAGCAGTTTATGGTCCGGGCAGGGTGGGTCTGGGGCCAACGTCCTGACTTTC.

The genes are TRBV2 and TRBJ1-5; no clear D gene. The CDR3 extends over 13 amino acids. Trimming removed 1 base at V and 4 bases at J, with 5 bases between. Germline V gene data show CDR1 as SNHLY and CDR2 as FYNNEI. CDR3 bases: TGTGCCAGCAGTGAAGAACGGAATCAGCCCCAGCATTTT. It specifies CASSEERNQPQHF.

V usage is TRBV25-1 and J usage is TRBJ2-5; TRBD2 matches at 12 bases. Germline CDR1 is MGHDK and CDR2 is SYGVNS. Losses at the gene ends were 2 bases for V and 5 bases for J; bases not matched to a gene: 12. The CDR3 totals 18 residues. In DNA, the CDR3 is TGTGCCAGCAGTGAAGGGTTCCTAGCGGGGGGGCGTGGGGAGACCCAGTACTTC. As protein: CASSEGFLAGGRGETQYF.

This sequence joins TRBV6-1 and TRBJ2-3; 7 nucleotides align to TRBD1. CDR1 and CDR2 from the germline V gene are MNHNS and SASEGT. The V and J ends lost 2 bases and 4 bases, in that order; junction bases with no gene match: 6. The CDR3 covers 15 residues. The CDR3 DNA is TGTGCCAGCAGTGAAACACAGGGGTGGCCAGATACGCAGTATTTT. Protein product: CASSETQGWPDTQYF.

The chain employs TRBV29-1 and TRBJ2-4; the D is unclear. The CDR3 is 12 residues long. Germline-derived CDR1 and CDR2 are SQVTM and ANQGSEA. The ends were cut back, 4 bases at V and 9 bases at J, with 13 bases in the middle. The CDR3 here is CSVGADLGIQYF. CDR3 bases: TGCAGCGTTGGGGCAGACCTTGGCATTCAGTACTTC.

The chain combines TRBV7-2 with TRBJ2-1; TRBD2 matches 8 bases. Germline V lookup: CDR1 SGHTA, CDR2 FQGNSA. The CDR3 runs to 15 residues. The V gene end was trimmed by 3 bases and the J gene end by 3 bases; junction bases not matched to a gene: 4. CDR3 protein: CASSFEAGVYNEQFF. For the CDR3, the DNA is TGTGCCAGCAGCTTTGAAGCGGGGGTCTACAATGAGCAGTTCTTC.

The V call is TRBV11-2, the J call TRBJ2-3; D uncertain. Trimming left V 1 base short and J 1 base short, with 3 bases between. Per germline, CDR1 SGHAT and CDR2 FQNNGV. CDR3 length: 13 amino acids. The CDR3 is CASSLAGTDTQYF. CDR3 in DNA: TGTGCCAGCAGCTTAGCGGGCACAGATACGCAGTATTTT.

The chain employs TRBV30 and TRBJ1-2; D gene ambiguous. The CDR3 totals 13 residues. The V end lost 0 bases, the J end lost 1 base, and 6 bases lay between the germline ends. Germline CDR1 reads GTSNPN; CDR2 reads SVGIG (reference sequence). CDR3 sequence reads: CAWSVSHNYGYTF. The DNA of the CDR3 is TGTGCCTGGAGTGTGTCCCATAACTATGGCTACACCTTC.

The chain carries TRBV5-1 and TRBJ2-5, with D maybe TRBD2 (5 bases). CDR3 length equals 15 residues. CDR1 is SGHRS and CDR2 is YFSETQ in the germline V gene. Trimming pared 5 bases from V and 2 bases from J, leaving 16 bases between. The CDR3 loop is CASSQGLTEQETQYF. The CDR3 DNA is TGCGCCAGCAGTCAAGGACTGACGGAGCAAGAGACCCAGTACTTC.

The V gene is TRBV18, the J gene TRBJ1-1, with a possible D match to TRBD1 (6 bases). Germline CDR1 reads KGHSH; CDR2 reads LQKENI. Trimming shortened V by 5 bases and J by 4 bases, and 17 bases separated the two germline ends. This CDR3 spans 15 amino acids. The chain's CDR3 is CASSTRGGGGTEAFF. Here the CDR3 DNA reads TGTGCCAGCTCAACCCGGGGGGGCGGCGGCACTGAAGCTTTCTTT.